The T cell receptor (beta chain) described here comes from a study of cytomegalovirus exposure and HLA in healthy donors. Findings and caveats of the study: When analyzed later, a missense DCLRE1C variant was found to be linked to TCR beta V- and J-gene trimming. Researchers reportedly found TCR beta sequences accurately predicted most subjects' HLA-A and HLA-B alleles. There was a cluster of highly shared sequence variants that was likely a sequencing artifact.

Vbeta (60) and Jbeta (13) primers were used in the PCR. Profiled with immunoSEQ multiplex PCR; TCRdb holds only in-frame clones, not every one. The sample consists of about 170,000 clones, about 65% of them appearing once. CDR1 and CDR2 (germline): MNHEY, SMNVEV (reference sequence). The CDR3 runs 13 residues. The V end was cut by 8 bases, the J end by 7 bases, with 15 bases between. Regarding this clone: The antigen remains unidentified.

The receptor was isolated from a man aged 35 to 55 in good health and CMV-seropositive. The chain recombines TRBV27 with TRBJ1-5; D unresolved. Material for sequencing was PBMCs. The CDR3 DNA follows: TGTGCCAGCGGCGGATGGGTTGGACAGCCCCAGCATTTT. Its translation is CASGGWVGQPQHF.